The 32 T cell receptor beta chains presented below share a single source sample, sequenced in a study of CD8 T cells in ankylosing spondylitis. MiXCR was run by TCRdb on the 5' RACE reads, yielding one entry per CDR3 protein. Of 800,000 to 900,000 distinct CDR3 sequences in the sample, 12% were seen once. Broader study findings: Blood of patients with ankylosing spondylitis appeared to be characterized by a TCR beta motif of 8 or 9 highly homologous variants.

Their antigen targets remain unknown. Sequences were obtained from blood, either unsorted or a sorted T cell fraction (not recorded which). The receptor set was obtained from a male donor with ankylosing spondylitis.

The sample holds a few counts of this clonotype. This chain links TRBV4-1 with TRBJ2-1, with TRBD1 matching over 11 bases. Germline V gives CDR1 MGHRA, CDR2 YSYEKL. The CDR3 loop spans 15 amino acids. Trimming removed 4 bases from V and 7 bases from J; junction bases left unmatched: 6. CDR3 protein: CASSRMGTGGNEQFF. CDR3 sequence (DNA): TGCGCCAGCAGCCGGATGGGGACAGGGGGTAATGAGCAGTTCTTC.

This clonotype appeared a few times. The V call is TRBV18, the J call TRBJ2-7; D is possibly TRBD1 or TRBD2 (6 bases each). Germline V lookup: CDR1 KGHSH, CDR2 LQKENI. CDR3 length: 18 residues. V was cut by 6 bases and J by 3 bases, with 27 bases left in between. CDR3 sequence (DNA): TGTGCCAGCTCGCAGCATGCGGGACAAGTACGATTAGACTACGAGCAGTACTTC. Translation: CASSQHAGQVRLDYEQYF.

At least ten counts were recorded for this clonotype. This chain connects TRBV20-1 to TRBJ2-1, with TRBD2 matching 13 bases. V dropped 5 bases and J dropped 6; count of bases not matched to a gene: 13. The CDR3 spans 17 residues. The germline CDR1 and CDR2 sequences are DFQATT and SNEGSKA (reference sequence). The CDR3 loop is CSADGLAGDGGGNEQFF. DNA for the CDR3: TGCAGTGCTGACGGACTAGCGGGAGACGGAGGGGGCAATGAGCAGTTCTTC.

This clonotype has just a few counts. This chain links TRBV20-1 with TRBJ2-1; TRBD2 aligns across 10 bases. Germline V lookup: CDR1 DFQATT, CDR2 SNEGSKA (reference sequence). J lost 8 bases, V lost 3 bases, and 7 bases had no gene match. This CDR3 is 14 amino acids long. The CDR3 DNA reads TGCAGTGCTAGTAAGAGCGGGAGGGCGCATGAGCAGTTCTTC. This sequence encodes CSASKSGRAHEQFF.

This clonotype appeared many times. The chain carries TRBV29-1 and TRBJ2-1, with a possible D match to TRBD1 (6 bases). CDR1 is SQVTM, CDR2 ANQGSEA, per germline. This CDR3 has 11 amino acids. V was trimmed by 7 bases and J by 8 bases, leaving 12 bases between them. CDR3 protein: CSATGFDEQFF. The CDR3 bases are TGCAGCGCTACAGGGTTCGATGAGCAGTTCTTC.

This clonotype was counted only a few times. This chain connects TRBV6-1 to TRBJ2-2; 14 bases fit TRBD2. Germline V gives CDR1 MNHNS, CDR2 SASEGT. Trimming cost V 6 bases and J 8 bases; bases outside gene matches: 8. The CDR3 sequence is 16 residues long. CDR3 loop: CASSRGLAGVSGELFF. The CDR3 nucleotides read TGTGCCAGCAGCAGGGGACTAGCGGGAGTATCGGGGGAGCTGTTTTTT.

The rearrangement links TRBV7-2 to TRBJ1-2; D remains unclear. Germline lookup yields CDR1 SGHTA and CDR2 FQGNSA. V lost 2 bases and J lost 8, with 9 bases in between. The CDR3 has 12 residues. The CDR3 reads CASSLPVLGYTF. The CDR3 DNA follows: TGTGCCAGCAGCTTACCCGTCCTAGGCTACACCTTC.

V gene TRBV15 combines with J gene TRBJ1-1; D unresolved. Trimming shortened V by 1 base and J by 11 bases, and 14 bases separated the two germline ends. Germline V gene sequence: CDR1 LNHNV, CDR2 YYDKDF (reference sequence). The CDR3 runs to 13 residues. The DNA of the CDR3 is TGTGCCACCAGCAGAGGAGACTACCAGCCTGCTTTCTTT. It codes for CATSRGDYQPAFF.

This clonotype occurred many times. The chain carries TRBV4-2 and TRBJ1-1, with a tentative D call TRBD1 (5 bases). V was trimmed by 4 bases and J by 4 bases, leaving 10 bases between them. The CDR3 has 13 amino acids. Looked up from germline, CDR1 is LGHNA and CDR2 is YNFKEQ. CDR3 bases: TGTGCCAGCAGCCCCCGACAGAGCACTGAAGCTTTCTTT. Protein: CASSPRQSTEAFF.

This clonotype came up a few times. The genes are TRBV20-1 and TRBJ2-3; 8 nucleotides agree with TRBD2. V was pared by 3 bases and J by 1 base, with 6 bases of the junction left unmatched. Germline CDR1 and CDR2: DFQATT and SNEGSKA (reference sequence). There are 15 residues in the CDR3. The CDR3, as DNA: TGCAGTGCTAGGAGGTCGACTAGCGGCACAGATACGCAGTATTTT. Translated, it gives CSARRSTSGTDTQYF.

In its sample, this clonotype was seen a few times. The chain is built from TRBV11-2 and TRBJ2-3; 7 nucleotides align to TRBD2. The CDR3 totals 15 residues. The germline gives CDR1 SGHAT, CDR2 FQNNGV. Trimming cost V 5 bases and J 4 bases; bases outside gene matches: 9. CDR3 DNA sequence: TGTGCCAGCAGCCCGACTAGCAGACCGGCAGATACGCAGTATTTT. Amino acid sequence: CASSPTSRPADTQYF.

In this sample, this clonotype turned up many times. Compared with germline, one end of the junction differs, possibly owing to a read error. The J gene is TRBJ1-5, the V gene TRBV12-3 or TRBV12-4, with D hard to call. The CDR3 contains 14 residues. The DNA of the CDR3 is TGTGCCAGCAGCTTAGGCCAGAGCAATCAGCCCCAGCATTTT. Protein sequence: CASSLGQSNQPQHF.

The rearrangement joins TRBV28 to TRBJ2-1; 8 bases match TRBD2. The CDR3 covers 16 residues. The J segment lost 3 bases and the V segment lost 2 bases, leaving 6 bases of the junction unmatched. Germline V gives CDR1 MDHEN, CDR2 SYDVKM. DNA for the CDR3: TGTGCCAGCAGTTTAATAGCGGGATTTCACTACAATGAGCAGTTCTTC. Translation: CASSLIAGFHYNEQFF. Supplemented by reference TRBV28 and TRBJ2-1, the full variable domain reads DVKVTQSSRYLVKRTGEKVFLECVQDMDHENMFWYRQDPGLGLRLIYFSYDVKMKEKGDIPEGYSVSREKKERFSLILESASTNQTSMYLCASSLIAGFHYNEQFFGPGTRLTVL.

This clonotype was counted many times. This rearrangement joins TRBV10-3 to TRBJ2-3; 9 bases map to TRBD2. Germline V lookup: CDR1 ENHRY, CDR2 SYGVKD. With 0 bases clipped from V and 7 bases from J, the junction kept 8 bases outside the gene matches. The CDR3 has 16 residues. This chain's CDR3 is CAISESRNLAGYTQYF. The CDR3 DNA reads as TGTGCCATCAGTGAGTCCAGGAACCTAGCGGGATATACGCAGTATTTT.

The rearrangement joins TRBV7-8 to TRBJ1-2; D remains ambiguous. The germline CDR1 and CDR2 sequences are SGHVS and FQNEAQ. CDR3 length: 14 residues. V gave up 6 bases and J gave up 3 bases, with 14 bases separating them. CDR3 region: CASSSRNRYYGYTF. CDR3 DNA sequence: TGTGCCAGCAGTTCGCGCAATCGCTACTATGGCTACACCTTC.

V usage is TRBV9 and J usage is TRBJ2-2; D is perhaps TRBD1 (6 bases). V shed 0 bases and J shed 6 bases, with 9 bases lying between them. The CDR3 contains 14 residues. CDR1 SGDLS and CDR2 YYNGEE come from the germline V gene. CDR3 amino acids: CASSVVGAAGELFF. The DNA for the CDR3 is TGTGCCAGCAGCGTAGTGGGGGCAGCCGGGGAGCTGTTTTTT.

This clonotype was counted only a few times. V and J are TRBV5-1 and TRBJ2-7; D possibly corresponds to TRBD1 (5 bases). The CDR3 has 13 amino acids. Germline V gene sequence: CDR1 SGHRS, CDR2 YFSETQ. V lost 4 bases and J 5 bases, leaving 13 bases between the germline ends. CDR3 nucleotide sequence: TGCGCCAGCAGCGGTAACTCAGGGAACGAGCAGTACTTC. Residues: CASSGNSGNEQYF.

V and J are TRBV24-1 and TRBJ2-5; D is unresolved. V lost 4 bases and J lost 5, with 13 bases in between. Germline CDR1 is KGHDR and CDR2 is SFDVKD. The CDR3 extends over 14 amino acids. CDR3 region: CATSDPVKGETQYF. As DNA, the CDR3 is TGTGCCACCAGTGACCCTGTGAAGGGTGAGACCCAGTACTTC.

V and J are TRBV20-1 and TRBJ2-5; TRBD2 matches at 8 bases. Germline assignment: CDR1 DFQATT and CDR2 SNEGSKA (reference sequence). V lost 2 bases, J lost 4 bases, and 6 bases stayed unmatched. This CDR3 spans 14 amino acids. CDR3 sequence reads: CSARTGTSTETQYF. CDR3 coding DNA: TGCAGTGCTAGAACCGGGACTAGTACAGAGACCCAGTACTTC.

The chain recombines TRBV7-2 with TRBJ2-5, with D possibly matching TRBD1 (6 bases). Germline CDR1 reads SGHTA; CDR2 reads FQGNSA. Trimming took 3 bases from V and 1 from J, leaving 9 bases between them. The CDR3 is 14 amino acids. The CDR3 DNA sequence: TGTGCCAGCAGCTTCCAGGGGAGCCAAGAGACCCAGTACTTC. This gives the protein CASSFQGSQETQYF.

A few counts support this clonotype. The chain carries TRBV3-1 and TRBJ1-2; 7 nucleotides match TRBD1. Germline CDR1 and CDR2: LGHDT and YNNKEL (reference sequence). The V gene end was trimmed by 5 bases and the J gene end by 7 bases; junction bases not matched to a gene: 13. The CDR3 sequence is 15 residues long. CDR3 in DNA: TGTGCCAGCAGCTATGCCGGGACAGTCAACGTTGGCTACACCTTC. It specifies CASSYAGTVNVGYTF.

This clonotype was seen at least ten times. This rearrangement joins TRBV20-1 to TRBJ1-2, with 7 nucleotides matching TRBD1. This CDR3 spans 12 amino acids. J lost 3 bases, V lost 6 bases, and 4 bases had no gene match. Germline V lookup: CDR1 DFQATT, CDR2 SNEGSKA (reference sequence). The CDR3 reads CSATGAHYGYTF. DNA for the CDR3: TGCAGTGCCACAGGGGCCCACTATGGCTACACCTTC.

This clonotype was detected only a few times. V is TRBV7-6 and J is TRBJ1-2; 9 bases line up with TRBD1. V dropped 1 base and J dropped 5; count of bases not matched to a gene: 5. The CDR3 has 15 residues. Germline V gives CDR1 SGHVS, CDR2 FNYEAQ. The CDR3 reads CASSLGVQGAYGYTF. The CDR3 DNA reads as TGTGCCAGCAGCTTAGGGGTACAGGGGGCATATGGCTACACCTTC.

There are a few counts of this clonotype. The rearrangement joins TRBV5-1 to TRBJ1-6, with D tentatively TRBD1 (5 bases). V gave up 0 bases and J gave up 7 bases, with 17 bases separating them. Germline assignment: CDR1 SGHRS and CDR2 YFSETQ. This CDR3 region has 17 residues. CDR3 in amino acids: CASSLVPWDLGNSPLHF. CDR3 sequence (DNA): TGCGCCAGCAGCTTGGTGCCTTGGGACCTAGGGAATTCACCCCTCCACTTT.

There are a few counts of this clonotype. The rearrangement joins TRBV7-2 to TRBJ2-1; TRBD2 matches 9 bases. Germline values: CDR1 SGHTA, CDR2 FQGNSA. Trimming took 5 bases from V and 7 from J; bases not matched to a gene: 6. The CDR3 consists of 14 residues. The CDR3 sequence: CASSTRLAVNEQFF. The CDR3 DNA is TGTGCCAGCAGCACTCGACTAGCGGTGAATGAGCAGTTCTTC.

This clonotype occurred a few times. This chain connects TRBV18 to TRBJ1-4, with 9 bases lining up with TRBD1. CDR1 is KGHSH and CDR2 is LQKENI in the germline V gene. CDR3 length equals 15 residues. V lost 3 bases to trimming and J lost 3 bases; unmatched junction nucleotides: 2. CDR3 coding DNA: TGTGCCAGCTCACCTCGGACAGGGGCTAATGAAAAACTGTTTTTT. Residues: CASSPRTGANEKLFF.

This clonotype was counted many times. The CDR3 region is CASSLLTENTEAFF. The CDR3 nucleotides are TGCGCCAGCAGCTTGTTGACGGAGAACACTGAAGCTTTCTTT. The V and J genes are TRBV5-1 and TRBJ1-1, with unresolved D. The V gene lost 1 base and the J gene lost 1 base, with 8 bases spanning the gap. This CDR3 comprises 14 residues. Germline values: CDR1 SGHRS, CDR2 YFSETQ.

This sequence joins TRBV28 and TRBJ2-6; 8 bases align to TRBD1. CDR1 and CDR2 (germline): MDHEN, SYDVKM. CDR3 length: 16 residues. The trim removed 5 bases at V and 4 bases at J, leaving 7 bases unmatched. The CDR3 nucleotides read TGTGCCAGCAGTCCAAACAGGGGGTACGGGGCCAACGTCCTGACTTTC. Protein sequence: CASSPNRGYGANVLTF.

The rearrangement joins TRBV7-2 to TRBJ1-2; 8 bases line up with TRBD1. CDR3 length equals 16 residues. V was pared by 3 bases and J by 6 bases, with 12 bases of the junction left unmatched. The germline CDR1 and CDR2 sequences are SGHTA and FQGNSA. CDR3 protein: CASSFTGTGSENGYTF. CDR3 coding DNA: TGTGCCAGCAGCTTCACCGGGACAGGTTCCGAAAATGGCTACACCTTC.

This chain joins TRBV5-1 and TRBJ2-2; 7 bases are shared with TRBD1. The germline V gene encodes CDR1 SGHRS and CDR2 YFSETQ. Trimming cost V 0 bases and J 6 bases; bases outside gene matches: 2. The CDR3 runs 14 residues. For the CDR3, the DNA is TGCGCCAGCAGCTTGGACAGGGGTTCCGGGGAGCTGTTTTTT. This codes for CASSLDRGSGELFF.

The chain combines TRBV6-1 with TRBJ2-3; D call uncertain. The ends were cut back, 11 bases at V and 1 base at J, with 13 bases in the middle. Looked up from germline, CDR1 is MNHNS and CDR2 is SASEGT. The CDR3 consists of 13 residues. The DNA of the CDR3 is TGTGCCGGCATTCTTGCGGGCACAGATACGCAGTATTTT. Translation gives CAGILAGTDTQYF.

The rearrangement joins TRBV12-5 to TRBJ1-2; D not resolved. The germline V gene encodes CDR1 LGHNT and CDR2 FRNRAP. V was trimmed by 2 bases and J by 3 bases, leaving 10 bases between them. This CDR3 is 14 amino acids long. Here the CDR3 reads CASGLSQDHYGYTF. CDR3 sequence (DNA): TGTGCTAGTGGTTTGTCGCAGGACCACTATGGCTACACCTTC.